A single sample gave rise to the 4 T cell receptor beta chains below, sequenced in a study of beta chain features in type 1 diabetes. Reverse transcribing all isolated RNA meant expressed TCRB transcripts were sequenced. Clones were read by immunoSEQ multiplex PCR, and TCRdb kept only the in-frame ones, dropping some. Here the sample spans fewer than 900,000 clones, about 17% being singletons. Input material: naive CD4+ T cells from blood. The receptors come from a woman aged 18-29 years in good health.

This clone was seen more than once but under ten times. This sample includes further DNA sequences coding for the same CDR3. This chain links TRBV7-9 with TRBJ2-7, with D possibly called TRBD1 or TRBD2 (6 bases each). The V end was cut by 5 bases, the J end by 3 bases, with 11 bases between. This CDR3 spans 13 amino acids. Germline V gives CDR1 SEHNR, CDR2 FQNEAQ (reference sequence). CDR3 coding DNA: TGTGCCAGCAGCCCTGGAGGGGGCTACGAGCAGTACTTC. Translation: CASSPGGGYEQYF.

The sample holds a few counts of this clone. The rearrangement joins TRBV2 to TRBJ2-5; maybe TRBD2 (6 bases). CDR3 length equals 13 residues. Between the trimmed V and J ends, which lost 8 bases and 2 bases, there was a span of 12 bases. Germline CDR1 reads SNHLY; CDR2 reads FYNNEI. CDR3 sequence (DNA): TGTGCCAGCTCCGTTGGGAGGCAAGAGACCCAGTACTTC. This gives the protein CASSVGRQETQYF. The complete variable domain, with remaining parts taken from reference TRBV2 and TRBJ2-5, reads EPEVTQTPSHQVTQMGQEVILRCVPISNHLYFYWYRQILGQKVEFLVSFYNNEISEKSEIFDDQFSVERPDGSNFTLKIRSTKLEDSAMYFCASSVGRQETQYFGPGTRLLVL.

In the case of this clone: Within the sample, other DNA sequences also encode this same CDR3. The DNA of the CDR3 is TGTGCCAGCAGCGTAGGGGGAGACTCTGGAAACACCATATATTTT. Encoded protein: CASSVGGDSGNTIYF. This chain joins TRBV9 and TRBJ1-3; D gene uncertain. V was pared by 0 bases and J by 0 bases, with 7 bases between. The germline gives CDR1 SGDLS, CDR2 YYNGEE. CDR3 size: 15 residues.

There are a few counts of this clone. The chain joins TRBV2 to TRBJ2-5; D is uncertain. Between the trimmed V and J ends, which lost 4 bases and 1 base, there was a span of 10 bases. Looked up from germline, CDR1 is SNHLY and CDR2 is FYNNEI. The length of the CDR3 is 14 residues. The CDR3 DNA reads as TGTGCCAGCAGTGTTCTCCGTCTCCAAGAGACCCAGTACTTC. It codes for CASSVLRLQETQYF.